Below, 14 T cell receptor beta chains from the same sample are listed, as sequenced in a study of technical replicates of blood from a handful of donors. The method was immunoSEQ multiplex PCR; TCRdb's version includes in-frame clones alone and lacks a portion of them. The sample consists of 68,000 or so clones, about 89% of them appearing once. The sequenced sample was PBMCs. The receptors here all came from a human donor in good health. Some clones in this sample may be carry-over from other donors' samples.

This rearrangement joins TRBV11-2 to TRBJ2-5, with D maybe TRBD1 (6 bases). Germline V lookup: CDR1 SGHAT, CDR2 FQNNGV. The CDR3 runs to 12 residues. Trimming shortened V by 3 bases and J by 7 bases, and 9 bases separated the two germline ends. The CDR3 protein is CASSFAGATQYF. The CDR3 DNA sequence: TGTGCCAGCAGCTTTGCAGGGGCGACCCAGTACTTC.

This chain joins TRBV2 and TRBJ2-2, with 9 bases matching TRBD2. Germline V gene sequence: CDR1 SNHLY, CDR2 FYNNEI. V shed 1 base and J 5 bases; nucleotides not matched to a gene: 2. This CDR3 region has 15 residues. The CDR3: CASSEGLAGTGELFF. The CDR3, as DNA: TGTGCCAGCAGTGAAGGGCTAGCGGGAACCGGGGAGCTGTTTTTT.

J is TRBJ1-2 and V is TRBV30, with D perhaps TRBD1 (6 bases). Germline V gene lookup returns CDR1 GTSNPN and CDR2 SVGIG (reference sequence). V lost 5 bases to trimming and J lost 5 bases, with 12 bases between them. CDR3 length equals 12 residues. CDR3 DNA sequence: TGTGCCTGGGGCAGGGGTAGGTATGGCTACACCTTC. It translates to CAWGRGRYGYTF. Full variable domain (rest looked up from reference TRBV30 and TRBJ1-2): SQTIHQWPATLVQPVGSPLSLECTVEGTSNPNLYWYRQAAGRGLQLLFYSVGIGQISSEVPQNLSASRPQDRQFILSSKKLLLSDSGFYLCAWGRGRYGYTFGSGTRLTVV.

The chain combines TRBV4-3 with TRBJ1-2; 8 bases map to TRBD1. Trimming took 6 bases from V and 7 from J; bases not matched to a gene: 10. The V gene's germline CDR1 is LGHNA and CDR2 YSLEER. The CDR3 has 14 amino acids. The CDR3 protein is CASRVSDRASGYTF. CDR3 DNA sequence: TGCGCCAGCAGGGTGTCGGACAGGGCAAGTGGCTACACCTTC.

The chain has TRBV29-1 and TRBJ2-1; TRBD2 aligns across 11 bases. CDR1 SQVTM and CDR2 ANQGSEA come from the germline V gene. J was trimmed by 0 bases and V by 6 bases; bases with no gene match: 13. This CDR3 has 18 residues. CDR3 nucleotide sequence: TGCAGCGTCGCTAATAGCGGGAGGGCCTTTAGCTCCTACAATGAGCAGTTCTTC. This sequence encodes CSVANSGRAFSSYNEQFF.

The rearrangement joins TRBV18 to TRBJ1-3; D is uncertain. Germline V lookup: CDR1 KGHSH, CDR2 LQKENI. This CDR3 is 12 amino acids long. Trimming removed 3 bases from V and 4 bases from J, with 4 bases in between. For the CDR3, the DNA is TGTGCCAGCTCACCCCAGGGAAACACCATATATTTT. Protein: CASSPQGNTIYF.

The gene calls are TRBV18 and TRBJ2-5, with no clear D. Trimming took off 1 base at V and 4 bases at J, with 10 bases between the two ends. Germline V gene lookup returns CDR1 KGHSH and CDR2 LQKENI. The CDR3 length is 14 residues. The CDR3 region is CASSPLGVPETQYF. In DNA, the CDR3 is TGTGCCAGCTCACCACTTGGAGTCCCAGAGACCCAGTACTTC.

The V and J genes are TRBV6-5 and TRBJ2-2; D is undetermined. Looked up from germline, CDR1 is MNHEY and CDR2 is SVGAGI. This CDR3 spans 13 amino acids. Trimming took off 2 bases at V and 4 bases at J, with 5 bases between the two ends. CDR3 sequence: CASSYVGTGELFF. CDR3 coding DNA: TGTGCCAGCAGTTACGTCGGCACCGGGGAGCTGTTTTTT.

This clone was observed once. V and J are TRBV5-5 and TRBJ2-3; 8 bases are shared with TRBD2. J gave up 0 bases and V 7 bases, and 7 bases lay outside the gene matches. Germline V gene sequence: CDR1 SGHKS, CDR2 YYEKEE (reference sequence). The CDR3 is 15 residues long. The CDR3 DNA is TGTGCCAGCGGCCCTTCGGGGGGGAGCACAGATACGCAGTATTTT. It codes for CASGPSGGSTDTQYF. Using reference TRBV5-5 and TRBJ2-3 for the parts outside the CDR3, the full variable domain is DAGVTQSPTHLIKTRGQQVTLRCSPISGHKSVSWYQQVLGQGPQFIFQYYEKEERGRGNFPDRFSARQFPNYSSELNVNALLLGDSALYLCASGPSGGSTDTQYFGPGTRLTVL.

The rearrangement links TRBV7-2 to TRBJ2-3; 9 bases align to TRBD2. This CDR3 is 15 amino acids long. CDR1 is SGHTA, CDR2 FQGNSA, per germline. Trimming at V came to 0 bases and at J to 5 bases, leaving 3 bases not matched to a gene. DNA of the CDR3: TGTGCCAGCAGCTTAGCAGCGGGGGGTTTAGATACGCAGTATTTT. This encodes CASSLAAGGLDTQYF.

The rearrangement joins TRBV5-1 to TRBJ1-1; TRBD1 matches 7 bases. The germline V gene encodes CDR1 SGHRS and CDR2 YFSETQ. The CDR3 extends over 15 amino acids. Trimming at V came to 4 bases and at J to 3 bases, leaving 9 bases not matched to a gene. The CDR3 sequence is CASSNRQGVDTEAFF. The CDR3, as DNA: TGCGCCAGCAGCAATCGACAGGGCGTCGACACTGAAGCTTTCTTT.

This sequence joins TRBV10-3 and TRBJ2-7; possible D gene TRBD1, 5 bases. Germline loops: CDR1 ENHRY, CDR2 SYGVKD. The CDR3 contains 12 residues. The V end lost 6 bases, the J end lost 5 bases, and 11 bases lay between the germline ends. CDR3 in DNA: TGTGCCATCAGCGATGTAGGGGACGAGCAGTACTTC. It specifies CAISDVGDEQYF.

This chain uses TRBV7-9 with TRBJ1-6; 7 bases map to TRBD1. Germline values: CDR1 SEHNR, CDR2 FQNEAQ (reference sequence). The V segment lost 5 bases and the J segment 9 bases; nucleotides outside the gene matches: 7. The CDR3 is made up of 14 amino acids. The CDR3 sequence is CASSLTGSFSPLHF. For the CDR3, the DNA is TGTGCCAGCAGCCTGACAGGGTCTTTTTCACCCCTCCACTTT.

V and J are TRBV7-2 and TRBJ2-5, with 12 bases lining up with TRBD2. After removal of 2 bases from V and 5 bases from J, the junction contained 6 bases not matched to a gene. The CDR3 has 16 amino acids. Looked up from germline, CDR1 is SGHTA and CDR2 is FQGNSA. The CDR3, as DNA: TGTGCCAGCAGCTTAATGGCTAGCGGGAGGGTTGAGACCCAGTACTTC. This gives the protein CASSLMASGRVETQYF.